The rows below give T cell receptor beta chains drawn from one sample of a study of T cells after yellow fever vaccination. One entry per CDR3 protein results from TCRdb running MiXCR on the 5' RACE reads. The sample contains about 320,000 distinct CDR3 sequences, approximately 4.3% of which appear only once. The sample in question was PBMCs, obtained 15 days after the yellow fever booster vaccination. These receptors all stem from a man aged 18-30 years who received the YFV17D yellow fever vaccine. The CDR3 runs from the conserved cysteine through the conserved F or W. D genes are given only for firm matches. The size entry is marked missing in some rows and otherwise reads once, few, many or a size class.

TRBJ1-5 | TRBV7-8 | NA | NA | TGTGCCAGCAGTTCGTGGAGGGGTACCAATCAGCCCCAGCATTTT | CASSSWRGTNQPQHF
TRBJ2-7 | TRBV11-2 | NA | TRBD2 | TGTGCCAGCTCCGCGGGGGGCCCAGCTCTCTACGAGCAGTACTTC | CASSAGGPALYEQYF
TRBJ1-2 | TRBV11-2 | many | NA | TGTGCCAGCAGCCCGATTTATGGAGGGGGAAGAGGCTACACCTTC | CASSPIYGGGRGYTF
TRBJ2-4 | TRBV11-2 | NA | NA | TGTGCCAGCAGCTCTATTTTATCTGTGGCCAAAAACATTCAGTACTTC | CASSSILSVAKNIQYF
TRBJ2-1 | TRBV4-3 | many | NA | TGCGCCAGCAGCCAAGAGACCAGGATTCACAATGAGCAGTTCTTC | CASSQETRIHNEQFF
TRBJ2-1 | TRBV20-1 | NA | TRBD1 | TGCAGTGCTAGCCCCGGGACAGGGTACAATGAGCAGTTCTTC | CSASPGTGYNEQFF
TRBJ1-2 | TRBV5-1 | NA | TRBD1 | TGCGCCAGCGGGACAGGGGCCCTCTATGGCTACACCTTC | CASGTGALYGYTF
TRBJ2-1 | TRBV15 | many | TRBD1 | TGTGCCACCAGCTCCAAGGGGGGACAGGGCTCCTACAATGAGCAGTTCTTC | CATSSKGGQGSYNEQFF
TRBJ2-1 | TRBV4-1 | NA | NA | TGCGCCAGCAGCCAAGATATGGCTAGAAGGTTGAATGAGCAGTTCTTC | CASSQDMARRLNEQFF
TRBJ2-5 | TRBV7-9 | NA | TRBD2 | TGTGCCAGCAGCGTCGGACTAGCTGGGAGGGGTCAAGAGACCCAGTACTTC | CASSVGLAGRGQETQYF
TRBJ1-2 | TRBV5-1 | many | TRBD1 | TGCGCCAGCAGCTTTCCGACAGGGGATGGCTACACCTTC | CASSFPTGDGYTF
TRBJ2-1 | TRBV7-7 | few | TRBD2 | TGTGCTAGCAGCCCCGGGACTAGCGGGATTGAGCAGTTCTTC | CASSPGTSGIEQFF
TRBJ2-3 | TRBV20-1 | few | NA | TGCAGTGCTAGAAGTCAGGGGACAGATACGCAGTATTTT | CSARSQGTDTQYF
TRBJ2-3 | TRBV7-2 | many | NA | TGTGCCAGCAGCCTGACTAGTGCCACAGATACGCAGTATTTT | CASSLTSATDTQYF
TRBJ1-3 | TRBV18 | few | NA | TGTGCCAGCTCACTGTCCGGGACGCAGTACGGCTCTGGAAACACCATATATTTT | CASSLSGTQYGSGNTIYF
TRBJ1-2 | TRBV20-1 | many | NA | TGCAGTGTGGCGCAGCCGACGAACTATGGCTACACCTTC | CSVAQPTNYGYTF
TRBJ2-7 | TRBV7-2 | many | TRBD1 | TGTGCCAGCAGCTTTCCGGACAGGGGGGACTACGAGCAGTACTTC | CASSFPDRGDYEQYF
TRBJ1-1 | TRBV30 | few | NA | TGTGCCTGGAGTGTACACAGGGTCGCTGAAGCTTTCTTT | CAWSVHRVAEAFF
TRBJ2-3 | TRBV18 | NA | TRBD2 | TGTGCCAGCTCGCCTCCTGCTAGCGGGGGCCGGGATACGCAGTATTTT | CASSPPASGGRDTQYF
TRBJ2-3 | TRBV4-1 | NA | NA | TGCGCCAGCAGCCAAAAAGGCGTCAGGGGCCAACGGAATGGCACAGATACGCAGTATTTT | CASSQKGVRGQRNGTDTQYF
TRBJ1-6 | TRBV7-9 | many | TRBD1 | TGTGCCAGCAGCCGCGACAGGGTGGAGTTTTCACCCCTCCACTTT | CASSRDRVEFSPLHF
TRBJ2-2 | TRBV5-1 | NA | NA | TGCGCCAGCAGCTCAGTGGGACAAACGAACACCGGGGAGCTGTTTTTT | CASSSVGQTNTGELFF
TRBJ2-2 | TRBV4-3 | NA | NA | TGCGCCAGCAGCCAAGATGTAGGCGGTTTTGGGGAGCTGTTTTTT | CASSQDVGGFGELFF
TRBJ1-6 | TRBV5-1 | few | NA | TGCGCCAGCAGCCGCCTCGGGGACACCGGCTCCTATAATTCACCCCTCCACTTT | CASSRLGDTGSYNSPLHF
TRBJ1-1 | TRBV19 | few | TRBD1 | TGTGCCAGTAGTGGGAAGGACAGGGGCTACACTGAAGCTTTCTTT | CASSGKDRGYTEAFF
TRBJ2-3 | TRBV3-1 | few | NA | TGTGCCAGCAGCCAAGAAAACCTAAAGGTAGATACGCAGTATTTT | CASSQENLKVDTQYF
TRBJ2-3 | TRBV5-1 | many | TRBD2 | TGCGCCAGCAGCTTGGAGACCAGCGGGAACACAGATACGCAGTATTTT | CASSLETSGNTDTQYF
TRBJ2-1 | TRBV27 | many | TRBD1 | TGTGCCAGCAGTTTTAATACAGGGGCGGATGAGCAGTTCTTC | CASSFNTGADEQFF
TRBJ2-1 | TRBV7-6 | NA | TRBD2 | TGTGCCAGCAGCTCCATCCCGGGACTAGCGGGGGGCGAGCAGTTCTTC | CASSSIPGLAGGEQFF
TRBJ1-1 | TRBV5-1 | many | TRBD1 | TGCGCCAGCAGCGAGACAGGGTGGACTGAAGCTTTCTTT | CASSETGWTEAFF
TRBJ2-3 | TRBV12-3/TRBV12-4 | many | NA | TGTGCCAGCAGGCCCTCGGACCACGCAAATACGCAGTATTTT | CASRPSDHANTQYF
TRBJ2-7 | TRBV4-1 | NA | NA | TGCGCCAGCAGCCAAGATGGGGTTTCCGACGAGCAGTACTTC | CASSQDGVSDEQYF
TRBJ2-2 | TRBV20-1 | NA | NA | TGCAGTGCTAGAGTACGTCAGACCGGGCACACCGGGGAGCTGTTTTTT | CSARVRQTGHTGELFF
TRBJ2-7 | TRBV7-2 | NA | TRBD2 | TGTGCCAGCAGCTCCAGGACTAGTCCTACCTACGAGCAGTACTTC | CASSSRTSPTYEQYF
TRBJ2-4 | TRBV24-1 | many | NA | TGTGCCACCAGTGCCCCAGGGAGTAACATTCAGTACTTC | CATSAPGSNIQYF
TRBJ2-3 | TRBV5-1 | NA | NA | TGCGCCAGCAAGGCGGCAGCTAGCACAGATACGCAGTATTTT | CASKAAASTDTQYF
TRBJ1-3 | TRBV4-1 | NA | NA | TGCGCCAGCAGCCAAGGGGCAGGGCAAACTGGAAACACCATATATTTT | CASSQGAGQTGNTIYF
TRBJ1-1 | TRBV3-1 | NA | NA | TGTGACAGCAGCCAAACCATGTACACTGAAGCTTTCTTT | CDSSQTMYTEAFF
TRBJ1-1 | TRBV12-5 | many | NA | TGTGCTAGTGGTTTGCAGTCGGGCAGCGGGTACACTGAAGCTTTCTTT | CASGLQSGSGYTEAFF
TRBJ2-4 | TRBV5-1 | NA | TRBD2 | TGCGCCAGCAGCTTGACCGGGGGGATTCTAGCCAAAAACATTCAGTACTTC | CASSLTGGILAKNIQYF
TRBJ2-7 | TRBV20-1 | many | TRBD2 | TGCAGTGCTAGTTCTAGCGGGGGGGCCGCGTACTTC | CSASSSGGAAYF
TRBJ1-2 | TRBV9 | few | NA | TGTGCCAGCAGCGTAGGGGGAAACATCCCCAACTATGGCTACACCTTC | CASSVGGNIPNYGYTF
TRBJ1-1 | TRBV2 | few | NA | TGTGCCAGCAGTGGGGTCTCGGAACAGAGGATGAACACTGAAGCTTTCTTT | CASSGVSEQRMNTEAFF
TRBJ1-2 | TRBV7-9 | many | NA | TGTGCCAGCAGCCCGTTTGGGTATGGCTACACCTTC | CASSPFGYGYTF
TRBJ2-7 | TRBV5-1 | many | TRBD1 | TGCGCCAGCAGCGGGACAGGTGAGAACCCCTACGAGCAGTACTTC | CASSGTGENPYEQYF
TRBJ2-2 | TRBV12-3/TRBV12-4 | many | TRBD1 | TGTGCCAGCAGTCCTGAGACAGGGCGGACCGGGGAGCTGTTTTTT | CASSPETGRTGELFF
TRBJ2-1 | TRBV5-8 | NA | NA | TGTGCCAGCAGCTTCTTCGGGGGAAATGAGCAGTTCTTC | CASSFFGGNEQFF
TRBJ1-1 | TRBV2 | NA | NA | TGTGCCAGCAGTGAAGCGATGAACACTGAAGCTTTCTTT | CASSEAMNTEAFF
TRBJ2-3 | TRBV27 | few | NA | TGTGCCAGCAGTTTTTCACGGGGCCGGGACACGCAGTATTTT | CASSFSRGRDTQYF
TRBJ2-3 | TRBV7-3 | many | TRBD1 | TGTGCCAGCAGTCGGGACAGGGGGACAGATACGCAGTATTTT | CASSRDRGTDTQYF
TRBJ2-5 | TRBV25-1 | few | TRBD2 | TGTGCCAGCAGTAATAGCGGGGGGGGCTGGACCCAGTACTTC | CASSNSGGGWTQYF
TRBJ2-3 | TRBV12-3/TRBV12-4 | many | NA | TGTGCCAGCACCCCTGGGCCAACAGGCATCGGCACAGATACGCAGTATTTT | CASTPGPTGIGTDTQYF
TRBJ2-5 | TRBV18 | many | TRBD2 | TGTGCCAGCTCACTACTAGCGGGAACGCAAGAGACCCAGTACTTC | CASSLLAGTQETQYF